This record concerns one T cell receptor (beta chain) sequence. PCR involved 60 Vbeta and 13 Jbeta primers. Sequencing used immunoSEQ multiplex PCR; TCRdb keeps in-frame clones, though not all of them. Of some 180,000 clones detected, around 85% appear once; the ten largest clones hold over 2%. This sample stems from a study of cytomegalovirus exposure and HLA in healthy donors. In the study overall: Of 300 to 500 genotyped donors, 70% to 85% clustered with self-reported Caucasian donors.

Germline V gene sequence: CDR1 SGHRS, CDR2 YFSETQ. The CDR3 is made up of 14 amino acids. V lost 3 bases, J lost 6 bases, and 6 bases stayed unmatched. The chain is built from TRBV5-1 and TRBJ2-7; 10 positions match TRBD1. Specimen: PBMCs. The TCR originated in a male donor in good health and CMV-seronegative. Here the CDR3 reads CASSSGTGEGEQYF. The CDR3 DNA sequence: TGCGCCAGCAGCTCCGGGACAGGGGAAGGCGAGCAGTACTTC.